This entry lists 18 T cell receptor beta chains sequenced from one sample in a study of PD-L1 blockade in urothelial cancer. The method was immunoSEQ multiplex PCR; TCRdb's version includes in-frame clones alone and lacks a portion of them. Of about 80,000 clones in the sample, approximately 86% are singletons; the top ten hold around 5%. The material was PBMCs, obtained around atezolizumab (anti-PD-L1) treatment. The receptors were gathered from a woman in her 70s with urothelial cancer.

Comments on this clone: Different DNA sequences within this sample yield the same CDR3. V is TRBV5-1 and J is TRBJ1-1; no clear D. Per the germline V gene, CDR1 is SGHRS and CDR2 is YFSETQ. V was trimmed by 0 bases and J by 4 bases, leaving 7 bases between them. CDR3 size: 13 residues. The CDR3 reads CASSLGRGTEAFF. The CDR3 DNA follows: TGCGCCAGCAGCTTGGGACGGGGCACTGAAGCTTTCTTT.

The chain employs TRBV2 and TRBJ1-5, with D hard to call. This CDR3 is 13 amino acids long. Deletions cut 0 bases from V and 10 bases from J, with 10 bases between. CDR1 is SNHLY, CDR2 FYNNEI, per germline. CDR3 protein: CASSEALRVPQHF. The CDR3 bases are TGTGCCAGCAGTGAAGCGCTTCGGGTACCCCAGCATTTT.

The gene calls are TRBV10-3 and TRBJ2-2; 11 bases match TRBD2. The CDR3 loop spans 17 amino acids. V lost 1 base, J lost 1 base, and 2 bases stayed unmatched. Germline V gives CDR1 ENHRY, CDR2 SYGVKD. CDR3 loop: CAISEWGLAENTGELFF. CDR3 coding DNA: TGTGCCATCAGTGAGTGGGGACTAGCGGAGAACACCGGGGAGCTGTTTTTT.

This chain joins TRBV6-6 and TRBJ2-1, with D possibly being TRBD1 (5 bases). V lost 5 bases and J 8 bases, leaving 7 bases between the germline ends. Germline CDR1 and CDR2: MNHNY and SVGAGI (reference sequence). The CDR3 is 11 residues long. This CDR3 is CASSARDEQFF. The DNA of the CDR3 is TGTGCCAGCAGTGCCAGGGATGAGCAGTTCTTC.

The genes are TRBV18 and TRBJ2-2; a weak D match, TRBD1 (6 bases). The V gene lost 3 bases and the J gene lost 0 bases, with 8 bases spanning the gap. This CDR3 is 15 amino acids long. The germline CDR1 and CDR2 sequences are KGHSH and LQKENI. CDR3 in amino acids: CASSPRTANTGELFF. The CDR3 DNA is TGTGCCAGCTCACCTAGGACAGCGAACACCGGGGAGCTGTTTTTT.

This chain uses TRBV18 with TRBJ1-4; D gene unclear. Germline V lookup: CDR1 KGHSH, CDR2 LQKENI. CDR3 length: 15 amino acids. V was cut by 3 bases and J by 0 bases, with 8 bases left in between. In DNA form, the CDR3 reads TGTGCCAGCTCACCTCGAGGAGCAACTAATGAAAAACTGTTTTTT. Translated, it gives CASSPRGATNEKLFF.

On this clone: One junction end does not reproduce the germline sequence, and a read error may be involved. V and J are TRBV28 and TRBJ1-5; TRBD1 aligns across 7 bases. This CDR3 contains 12 residues. Germline loops: CDR1 MDHEN, CDR2 SYDVKM. The CDR3 loop is CASGLIGQACHF. Here the CDR3 DNA reads TGTGCCAGCGGTTTGATTGGACAGGCCTGCCATTTT. Full variable domain (rest looked up from reference TRBV28 and TRBJ1-5): DVKVTQSSRYLVKRTGEKVFLECVQDMDHENMFWYRQDPGLGLRLIYFSYDVKMKEKGDIPEGYSVSREKKERFSLILESASTNQTSMYLCASGLIGQACHFGDGTRLSIL.

This sequence joins TRBV11-3 and TRBJ1-1, with 7 bases identical to TRBD1. This CDR3 comprises 15 residues. Germline CDR1 SGHNT, CDR2 YENEEA. J lost 1 base, V lost 1 base, and 3 bases had no gene match. As DNA, the CDR3 is TGTGCCAGCAGCTTAGGACAGGGAACGAACACTGAAGCTTTCTTT. It encodes CASSLGQGTNTEAFF.

The CDR3 loop reads CASSLSLAATGELFF. CDR3 coding DNA: TGCGCCAGCAGCTTGTCGCTAGCCGCTACCGGGGAGCTGTTTTTT. This sequence joins TRBV5-1 and TRBJ2-2; D might be TRBD2 (5 bases). The V gene's germline CDR1 is SGHRS and CDR2 YFSETQ. This CDR3 is 15 amino acids long. V lost 1 base and J 5 bases, leaving 12 bases between the germline ends.

V and J are TRBV28 and TRBJ1-1, with D uncertain. Trimming pared 3 bases from V and 0 bases from J, leaving 2 bases between. The CDR3 extends over 12 amino acids. The V gene's germline CDR1 is MDHEN and CDR2 SYDVKM. Here the CDR3 DNA reads TGTGCCAGCAGTTTCATGAACACTGAAGCTTTCTTT. It yields the protein CASSFMNTEAFF.

V gene TRBV4-3 combines with J gene TRBJ2-6; 9 nucleotides align to TRBD1. The V gene's germline CDR1 is LGHNA and CDR2 YSLEER. The CDR3 is 22 amino acids. After removal of 3 bases from V and 3 bases from J, the junction contained 21 bases not matched to a gene. The CDR3 reads CASSQGIPGQGLYRDGANVLTF. The CDR3, as DNA: TGCGCCAGCAGCCAGGGAATCCCGGGACAGGGCCTTTACAGGGATGGGGCCAACGTCCTGACTTTC.

The genes are TRBV19 and TRBJ1-3, with D unresolved. CDR3 size: 12 residues. V was pared by 3 bases and J by 8 bases, with 8 bases between. Germline V lookup: CDR1 LNHDA, CDR2 SQIVND (reference sequence). The CDR3 nucleotides are TGTGCCAGTAGTATTCAAGGAGACACCATATATTTT. Translation: CASSIQGDTIYF.

The genes are TRBV15 and TRBJ2-2; D is unclear. Trimming took off 1 base at V and 6 bases at J, with 9 bases between the two ends. Per the germline V gene, CDR1 is LNHNV and CDR2 is YYDKDF (reference sequence). The CDR3 loop spans 14 amino acids. The CDR3 bases are TGTGCCACCAGCAGAGTCTCCTGGCCCGGGGAGCTGTTTTTT. It translates to CATSRVSWPGELFF.

The rearrangement uses TRBV15 and TRBJ1-1, with D possibly being TRBD1 (5 bases). Trimming pared 8 bases from V and 1 base from J, leaving 11 bases between. Germline CDR1 and CDR2: LNHNV and YYDKDF (reference sequence). The CDR3 covers 13 residues. The CDR3, as DNA: TGTGCCACCTCTCTTGGACAGAACACTGAAGCTTTCTTT. This codes for CATSLGQNTEAFF.

The rearrangement joins TRBV10-3 to TRBJ2-7, with 8 positions matching TRBD1. Germline V lookup: CDR1 ENHRY, CDR2 SYGVKD. The trim removed 0 bases at V and 6 bases at J, leaving 1 base unmatched. The CDR3 sequence is 13 residues long. The CDR3 sequence is CAISESDRGEQYF. The CDR3 nucleotides are TGTGCCATCAGTGAGTCTGACAGGGGCGAGCAGTACTTC.

The chain combines TRBV5-1 with TRBJ1-3; 7 positions match TRBD1. The CDR3 sequence is 15 residues long. V trimming: 2 bases; J trimming: 0 bases; junction bases outside the gene matches: 2. Per germline, CDR1 SGHRS and CDR2 YFSETQ. CDR3 amino acids: CASSFSGGSGNTIYF. CDR3 nucleotide sequence: TGCGCCAGCAGCTTCTCAGGGGGCTCTGGAAACACCATATATTTT.

This rearrangement joins TRBV6-4 to TRBJ2-2; 9 nucleotides agree with TRBD1. Trimming removed 0 bases from V and 2 bases from J; junction bases left unmatched: 7. Germline CDR1 is MRHNA and CDR2 is SNTAGT. The CDR3 covers 18 residues. CDR3 loop: CASSDSFGTGLNTGELFF. The CDR3 DNA reads TGTGCCAGCAGTGACTCATTCGGGACAGGGCTAAACACCGGGGAGCTGTTTTTT.

CDR3 coding DNA: TGTGCCAGCAGCTTGGCAAGCGCCGGGGAGCTGTTTTTT. Protein product: CASSLASAGELFF. The rearrangement links TRBV5-4 to TRBJ2-2, with unresolved D. From germline, CDR1 is SGHNT and CDR2 YYREEE (reference sequence). V lost 0 bases and J 6 bases, leaving 6 bases between the germline ends. This CDR3 contains 13 residues.